Included here is one T cell receptor (beta chain) sequence, with context. The germline V gene has CDR1 LNHNV and CDR2 YYDKDF (reference sequence). The CDR3 is made up of 15 amino acids. With 0 bases removed from V and 7 bases from J, the gap between germline ends came to 16 bases. In the authors' methods: Estimation of nucleated cell counts was performed using reference gene primer amplification. Generated by immunoSEQ multiplex PCR, the TCRdb table keeps only in-frame clones and is missing some. Clonal size and the V and J genes are those of that table, whereas D and trimming came from the DNA. This table holds more than 95,000 clones, roughly 87% found once. The data stem from a study of blood T cell repertoires in COVID-19. Across the whole study: Samples taken during acute and convalescent COVID-19 were collected in the United States, Italy and Spain.

This chain uses TRBV15 with TRBJ2-7; TRBD1 is a possible D gene (7 bases). Sequencing input: peripheral blood. The receptor was isolated from an elderly man with active or convalescent COVID-19. The CDR3 DNA reads as TGTGCCACCAGCAGAGATCGGAGGGGGCCCGGTGAGCAGTACTTC. This sequence encodes CATSRDRRGPGEQYF.